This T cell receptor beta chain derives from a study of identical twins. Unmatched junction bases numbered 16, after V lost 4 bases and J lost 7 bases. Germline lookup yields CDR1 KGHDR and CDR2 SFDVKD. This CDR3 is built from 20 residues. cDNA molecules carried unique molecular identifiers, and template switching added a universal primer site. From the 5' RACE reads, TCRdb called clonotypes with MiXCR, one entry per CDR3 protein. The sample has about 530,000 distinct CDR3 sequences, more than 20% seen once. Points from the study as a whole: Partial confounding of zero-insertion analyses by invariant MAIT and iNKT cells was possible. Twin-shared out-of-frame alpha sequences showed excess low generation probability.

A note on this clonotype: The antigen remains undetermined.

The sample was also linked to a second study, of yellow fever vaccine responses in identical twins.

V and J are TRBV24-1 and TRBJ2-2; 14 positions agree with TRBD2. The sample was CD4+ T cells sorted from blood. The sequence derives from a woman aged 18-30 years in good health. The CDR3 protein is CATSDPPSGLAGDVIGELFF. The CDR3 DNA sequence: TGTGCCACCAGTGACCCCCCCTCGGGACTAGCGGGAGATGTGATCGGGGAGCTGTTTTTT.